What follows describes a single TCR beta chain. Antigen unknown. This sample was taken from a study of CD8 T cells in acute hepatitis C reinfection. Points from the study as a whole: Differing sequencing approaches may have limited exact matches to other epitopes. Overrepresentation in the naive pool did not explain the preferential TRBV04 and TRBV06 usage seen in all groups. Acute resolver, follow-up resolver and acute chronic samples had similar high diversity.

This table comes from immunoSEQ multiplex PCR, and its TCRdb copy is limited to in-frame clones, with some not included. The profile shows about 38,000 clones, 80% to 90% of them singletons. Trimming took off 0 bases at V and 5 bases at J, with 14 bases between the two ends. The CDR3 contains 16 residues. Germline values: CDR1 MGHRA, CDR2 YSYEKL. Stated time point: naive CD8 control sorted from an acute-time-point sample. The sequencing sample was made of naive CD8+ T cells from PBMCs. This sequence joins TRBV4-1 and TRBJ2-1, with TRBD1 as a possible D gene (5 bases). The sequence was obtained from a woman between 18 and 30 years old who spontaneously cleared hepatitis C infection. The CDR3 sequence is CASSQDIRQGNNEQFF. CDR3 in DNA: TGCGCCAGCAGCCAAGATATCCGGCAGGGTAACAATGAGCAGTTCTTC.